A selection of T cell receptor beta chains follows, all from one sample in a study of T cell responses to AZD1222 COVID-19 vaccine. The method was immunoSEQ multiplex PCR; TCRdb's version includes in-frame clones alone and lacks a portion of them. The sample lists approximately 110,000 clones; 70% to 90% were seen once. The sequences come from peripheral blood, collected on day 0 of AZD1222 vaccination. These receptors all stem from an adult in good health. Each CDR3 is given with its conserved first and last residue. The D gene is left open where the match is weak. For some rows the clone size is stated as once, few or many, or as a class when expanded; others skip it.

>NA|TRBV5-6|TRBD2|TRBJ2-1
TGTGCCAGCGGGTTAGCGGGAGGGCCAAGGCATGAGCAGTTCTTC
CASGLAGGPRHEQFF
>NA|TRBV5-1|NA|TRBJ1-2
TGCGCCAGCAGCCTCGGGACGTCTAACTATGGCTACACCTTC
CASSLGTSNYGYTF
>NA|TRBV5-4|TRBD1|TRBJ1-1
TGTGCCAGCAGCTTGGCCAACAGGGGGGATGAAGCTTTCTTT
CASSLANRGDEAFF
>NA|TRBV29-1|NA|TRBJ1-2
TGCAGCGCACACCAGGGTGGCTACACCTTC
CSAHQGGYTF
>NA|TRBV2|NA|TRBJ1-1
TGTGCCAGCAGGGGGCTAACGGGGTTCACTGAAGCTTTCTTT
CASRGLTGFTEAFF
>NA|TRBV19|TRBD1|TRBJ1-5
TGTGCCAGTAAATCCCGGGACAGAGTCCGAAATCAGCCCCAGCATTTT
CASKSRDRVRNQPQHF
>NA|TRBV19|NA|TRBJ2-6
TGTGCCAGTAGCCGGTTCTCTGGGGCCAACGTCCTGACTTTC
CASSRFSGANVLTF
>NA|TRBV9|NA|TRBJ1-3
TGTGCCAGCAGCGTAGGGGGTATAGGAATAAACACCATATATTTT
CASSVGGIGINTIYF
>NA|TRBV28|TRBD1|TRBJ1-5
TGTGCCAGCAGTTTATCGGACAGGAACAATCAGCCCCAGCATTTT
CASSLSDRNNQPQHF
>once|TRBV5-5|NA|TRBJ1-1
TGTGCCAGCAGCATACCTCCGGAAGAAGCTTTCTTT
CASSIPPEEAFF
>NA|TRBV6-5|TRBD1|TRBJ2-2
TGTGCCAGCAGTTGGACAGGGAACACCGGGGAGCTGTTTTTT
CASSWTGNTGELFF
>NA|TRBV6-1|NA|TRBJ1-6
TGTGCCAGCAGGGAAGGTTCACCCCTCCACTTT
CASREGSPLHF
>once|TRBV15|NA|TRBJ1-4
TGTGCCACCAGCACTCATGGATCAGGAGCAACTAATGAAAAACTGTTTTTT
CATSTHGSGATNEKLFF
>NA|TRBV24-1|TRBD2|TRBJ2-3
TGTGCCACCAGTGAGCCTCATCTAGCGGGAGGGCTAAATACGCAGTATTTT
CATSEPHLAGGLNTQYF
>NA|TRBV5-1|TRBD1|TRBJ2-3
TGCGCCAGCAGCCTCCCCCGGGGACAGGGAGGGCCTGCAGATACGCAGTATTTT
CASSLPRGQGGPADTQYF
>NA|TRBV27|TRBD1|TRBJ1-6
TGTGCCAGCGGACAGGCGGGCTCACCCCTCCACTTT
CASGQAGSPLHF
>NA|TRBV5-4|TRBD2|TRBJ2-1
TGTGCCAGCAGTCCAAGACTAGCGGGAGCCGGTTGGGGTGAGCAGTTCTTC
CASSPRLAGAGWGEQFF
>NA|TRBV6-5|TRBD1|TRBJ2-7
TGTGCCAGCAGTTACTCTTGGGGACAGGGGGGCGAGCAGTACTTC
CASSYSWGQGGEQYF
>NA|TRBV5-1|NA|TRBJ2-5
TGCGCCAGCAGCTCCGCGGAGGGGGCTAAGAGGACCCAGTACTTC
CASSSAEGAKRTQYF
>NA|TRBV10-3|NA|TRBJ2-1
TGTGCCATCAGGGAGTACAATGAGCAGTTCTTC
CAIREYNEQFF
>NA|TRBV27|NA|TRBJ1-1
TGTGCCAGCAGTTTGGGGAGGGGAAGGGGAACTGAAGCTTTCTTT
CASSLGRGRGTEAFF
>NA|TRBV6-5|NA|TRBJ1-1
TGTGCCAGCAGTACCGGACCTCTCGGTAGAGAAGCTTTCTTT
CASSTGPLGREAFF
>NA|TRBV6-2/TRBV6-3|TRBD2|TRBJ2-7
TGTGCCAGCACCCCCGACGGGGGGGCTAGCGGGTACCTCGAGCAGTACTTC
CASTPDGGASGYLEQYF
>NA|TRBV15|NA|TRBJ2-3
TGTGCCACCAGCAGGGCAGGGAGAGGGTTCTCAGATACGCAGTATTTT
CATSRAGRGFSDTQYF
>NA|TRBV9|NA|TRBJ1-6
TGTGCCAGCAGCGTAGGGTCCCAAGGGCCTGATTCACCCCTCCACTTT
CASSVGSQGPDSPLHF